This T cell receptor beta chain was recorded in a study of CD8 T cells in ankylosing spondylitis. Study-level findings and limits: Relatively rare in peripheral blood, disease-linked clones were also CD8+. The study identified a TCR beta motif of several highly homologous variants that appeared characteristic of ankylosing spondylitis blood. Earlier studies detected some motif variants in reactive arthritis synovial fluid and blood.

Quantitative 5'-RACE with molecular barcodes produced the TCR beta libraries. MiXCR, applied by TCRdb to the 5' RACE reads, yields one record per CDR3 protein. The sample holds around 770,000 distinct CDR3 sequences, roughly 19% seen once. The CDR3 is 15 residues long. V dropped 4 bases and J dropped 8; count of bases not matched to a gene: 12. The V gene's germline CDR1 is SGHRS and CDR2 YFSETQ. This clonotype was observed a few times. What it binds is unknown. The genes are TRBV5-1 and TRBJ2-1; 7 bases line up with TRBD1. Material for sequencing was blood, either unsorted or a sorted T cell fraction (not recorded which). The origin of this receptor is a male donor with ankylosing spondylitis. This CDR3 is CASSTIDRVVDEQFF. The CDR3 coding sequence is TGCGCCAGCAGCACAATCGACAGGGTAGTAGATGAGCAGTTCTTC. The complete variable domain, with remaining parts taken from reference TRBV5-1 and TRBJ2-1, reads KAGVTQTPRYLIKTRGQQVTLSCSPISGHRSVSWYQQTPGQGLQFLFEYFSETQRNKGNFPGRFSGRQFSNSRSEMNVSTLELGDSALYLCASSTIDRVVDEQFFGPGTRLTVL.